One and the same sample provided the 13 T cell receptor beta chains below, sequenced in a study of cytomegalovirus exposure and HLA in healthy donors. The method was immunoSEQ multiplex PCR; TCRdb's version includes in-frame clones alone and lacks a portion of them. The sample comprises roughly 110,000 clones, about 85% of which are singletons, and 1.8% rests with the top ten. The material sequenced was PBMCs. Receptors were obtained from a woman aged 18-29 years in good health and CMV-seropositive.

The chain carries TRBV4-1 and TRBJ2-1; D uncertain. The CDR3 contains 13 residues. V was clipped by 0 bases and J by 7 bases, with 7 bases between them. Germline CDR1 MGHRA, CDR2 YSYEKL. This CDR3 reads CASSQDPVNEQFF. The CDR3 DNA reads as TGCGCCAGCAGCCAAGATCCTGTGAATGAGCAGTTCTTC.

This chain connects TRBV18 to TRBJ1-1, with D unclear. The CDR3 runs 15 residues. CDR1 and CDR2 (germline): KGHSH, LQKENI. With 3 bases removed from V and 0 bases from J, the gap between germline ends came to 11 bases. The CDR3 loop is CASSPMDGMNTEAFF. CDR3 in DNA: TGTGCCAGCTCACCGATGGACGGGATGAACACTGAAGCTTTCTTT.

DNA of the CDR3: TGTGCCAGCAGTTACTCCGGGTTCTCTGGAAACACCATATATTTT. Translated, it gives CASSYSGFSGNTIYF. The V call is TRBV6-5, the J call TRBJ1-3; no clear D. The CDR3 runs to 15 residues. The germline V and J ends were trimmed by 0 bases and 0 bases, with 6 bases remaining between them. Germline V lookup: CDR1 MNHEY, CDR2 SVGAGI.

This clone was seen just once. The rearrangement joins TRBV28 to TRBJ2-2; D gene uncertain. CDR1 and CDR2 (germline): MDHEN, SYDVKM. The germline V and J ends were trimmed by 3 bases and 5 bases, with 4 bases remaining between them. The CDR3 is made up of 12 amino acids. The chain's CDR3 is CASSFQTGELFF. The CDR3, as DNA: TGTGCCAGCAGTTTTCAGACCGGGGAGCTGTTTTTT.

The chain recombines TRBV15 with TRBJ1-1; D is perhaps TRBD1 (5 bases). Germline values: CDR1 LNHNV, CDR2 YYDKDF (reference sequence). This CDR3 comprises 16 residues. Trimming left V 6 bases short and J 0 bases short, with 17 bases between. This chain's CDR3 is CATRKTKTGVNTEAFF. DNA for the CDR3: TGTGCCACCAGAAAGACAAAGACGGGGGTGAACACTGAAGCTTTCTTT.

The chain employs TRBV28 and TRBJ2-2, with 9 bases aligning to TRBD2. The CDR3 covers 19 residues. Germline assignment: CDR1 MDHEN and CDR2 SYDVKM. Trimming removed 3 bases from V and 4 bases from J; junction bases left unmatched: 15. CDR3 sequence: CASSFSSGGSSGVTGELFF. The CDR3 DNA reads TGTGCCAGCAGTTTCTCCTCGGGGGGTTCTAGCGGGGTCACCGGGGAGCTGTTTTTT.

The V call is TRBV9, the J call TRBJ1-4, with 9 bases that match TRBD1. The junction had 7 bases not matched to a gene; V was cut back by 3 bases and J by 4 bases. The CDR3 length is 16 residues. Germline V gene sequence: CDR1 SGDLS, CDR2 YYNGEE. The CDR3 protein is CASSEGQGRINEKLFF. CDR3 DNA: TGTGCCAGCAGCGAAGGACAGGGGCGCATTAATGAAAAACTGTTTTTT.

The rearrangement uses TRBV18 and TRBJ1-1; no reliable D call. The CDR3 length is 14 residues. Germline V gene sequence: CDR1 KGHSH, CDR2 LQKENI. Deletions cut 2 bases from V and 2 bases from J, with 9 bases between. CDR3 sequence (DNA): TGTGCCAGCTCACCATTACAAGTTAACACTGAAGCTTTCTTT. Protein product: CASSPLQVNTEAFF.

This chain joins TRBV28 and TRBJ2-4; 8 bases match TRBD1. CDR1 and CDR2 (germline): MDHEN, SYDVKM. V lost 6 bases to trimming and J lost 1 base; unmatched junction nucleotides: 5. The CDR3 has 15 amino acids. The CDR3 sequence: CASSLRGQAKNIQYF. In DNA form, the CDR3 reads TGTGCCAGCAGCCTCAGGGGGCAGGCCAAAAACATTCAGTACTTC.

J is TRBJ1-4 and V is TRBV7-2; tentative D call: TRBD1 (5 bases). CDR3 size: 14 residues. The ends were cut back, 5 bases at V and 0 bases at J, with 7 bases in the middle. Germline V lookup: CDR1 SGHTA, CDR2 FQGNSA. CDR3 coding DNA: TGTGCCAGCAGCCCGACAGCAACTAATGAAAAACTGTTTTTT. It specifies CASSPTATNEKLFF. Filled out from reference TRBV7-2 and TRBJ1-4, the complete variable domain reads GAGVSQSPSNKVTEKGKDVELRCDPISGHTALYWYRQSLGQGLEFLIYFQGNSAPDKSGLPSDRFSAERTGGSVSTLTIQRTQQEDSAVYLCASSPTATNEKLFFGSGTQLSVL.

The rearrangement joins TRBV21-1 to TRBJ2-2; TRBD1, as called in the table, went unchecked against the DNA. TRBV21-1 is recorded as a pseudogene. This CDR3 has 17 amino acids. CDR3 DNA: TGTGCCAGCAGCAAGCCGCTCGGGACAGCGAACACCGGGGAGCTGTTTTTT. Its translation: CASSKPLGTANTGELFF.

This chain links TRBV18 with TRBJ2-5, with D possibly being TRBD2 (7 bases). Germline CDR1 reads KGHSH; CDR2 reads LQKENI. CDR3 length: 15 amino acids. V was trimmed by 0 bases and J by 5 bases, leaving 13 bases between them. This CDR3 reads CASSPPAGALETQYF. The CDR3 nucleotides are TGTGCCAGCTCACCACCGGCGGGGGCCCTTGAGACCCAGTACTTC.

The rearrangement links TRBV6-1 to TRBJ2-7; 8 bases align to TRBD1. V shed 0 bases, J shed 7 bases, and the junction held 5 bases outside the gene matches. This CDR3 is 14 amino acids long. CDR1 is MNHNS, CDR2 SASEGT, per germline. The chain's CDR3 is CASSEAGTGTEQYF. The CDR3 DNA reads as TGTGCCAGCAGTGAAGCGGGGACAGGTACGGAGCAGTACTTC.